Shown below are 16 T cell receptor beta chains from a single sample sequenced in a study of blood T cell repertoires in COVID-19. Here immunoSEQ multiplex PCR was the method, and the copy in TCRdb shows in-frame clones only, minus some. The table shows approximately 200,000 clones, with about 80% occurring only once. Sequencing was performed on peripheral blood. All receptors come from a woman aged 45-65 years with acute or convalescent COVID-19.

This clone was found a few times. This same CDR3 is encoded by further DNA sequences in the sample. The V and J genes are TRBV3-1 (or the pseudogene TRBV3-2) and TRBJ1-5; D is undetermined. Germline V gene data show CDR1 as LGHDT and CDR2 as YNNKEL (reference sequence). With 1 base removed from V and 6 bases from J, the gap between germline ends came to 7 bases. The CDR3 runs to 13 residues. The CDR3 protein is CASSQVTGQPQHF. The CDR3 DNA reads as TGTGCCAGCAGCCAAGTCACTGGTCAGCCCCAGCATTTT.

The chain recombines TRBV2 with TRBJ1-1, with TRBD1 matching 9 bases. Germline CDR1 reads SNHLY; CDR2 reads FYNNEI. The junction had 13 bases not matched to a gene; V was cut back by 6 bases and J by 11 bases. The CDR3 spans 14 residues. The CDR3 protein is CASRGPRNRGQAFF. The CDR3 DNA is TGTGCCAGCAGGGGCCCCAGAAACAGGGGGCAGGCTTTCTTT.

The rearrangement uses TRBV19 and TRBJ2-7, with D maybe TRBD1 (5 bases). The CDR3 totals 12 residues. V was trimmed by 10 bases and J by 0 bases, leaving 10 bases between them. Germline CDR1 and CDR2: LNHDA and SQIVND (reference sequence). The CDR3 DNA reads TGTGCCACCCAGGGCGACTCCTACGAGCAGTACTTC. This translates into CATQGDSYEQYF.

This clone was detected only a few times. CDR3 residues: CASSLGQENSPLHF. The DNA for the CDR3 is TGTGCCAGCAGCTTAGGACAGGAGAATTCACCCCTCCACTTT. The rearrangement joins TRBV7-9 to TRBJ1-6, with TRBD1 as a possible D gene (6 bases). The CDR3 consists of 14 residues. Per germline, CDR1 SEHNR and CDR2 FQNEAQ (reference sequence). The V and J ends lost 1 base and 7 bases respectively, with 8 bases between them.

The chain is built from TRBV20-1 and TRBJ2-2; D call uncertain. This CDR3 is 11 amino acids long. Germline values: CDR1 DFQATT, CDR2 SNEGSKA (reference sequence). V was shortened by 6 bases and J by 7 bases, with 9 bases between the two germline ends. The CDR3 spells CSAVEVGELFF. The CDR3 coding sequence is TGCAGTGCCGTAGAGGTCGGGGAGCTGTTTTTT.

This clone was seen a few times. The chain has TRBV4-3 and TRBJ2-1, with 12 bases fitting TRBD2. The germline CDR1 and CDR2 sequences are LGHNA and YSLEER. J lost 7 bases, V lost 3 bases, and 7 bases had no gene match. This CDR3 comprises 16 residues. This chain's CDR3 is CASSHEPSGGGNEQFF. The CDR3 DNA sequence: TGCGCCAGCAGCCATGAACCTAGCGGGGGGGGAAATGAGCAGTTCTTC.

This clone was seen a handful of times. The chain has TRBV15 and TRBJ2-1, with D uncertain. The ends were cut back, 1 base at V and 1 base at J, with 8 bases in the middle. CDR3 size: 15 residues. Per the germline V gene, CDR1 is LNHNV and CDR2 is YYDKDF (reference sequence). CDR3 loop: CATSRVTGSYNEQFF. Here the CDR3 DNA reads TGTGCCACCAGCAGAGTAACGGGTTCCTACAATGAGCAGTTCTTC.

Here the CDR3 reads CASSFPSDSYNEQFF. The CDR3 nucleotides read TGTGCCAGCAGTTTCCCCTCCGACAGCTACAATGAGCAGTTCTTC. The rearrangement joins TRBV28 to TRBJ2-1; possible D gene TRBD1, 5 bases. Germline V gene data show CDR1 as MDHEN and CDR2 as SYDVKM. The V end lost 3 bases, the J end lost 3 bases, and 12 bases lay between the germline ends. The CDR3 has 15 amino acids.

The chain joins TRBV10-3 to TRBJ1-5, with unresolved D. This CDR3 has 14 amino acids. The germline V gene has CDR1 ENHRY and CDR2 SYGVKD. Trimming cost V 3 bases and J 0 bases, with 6 bases left between them. CDR3: CAISEEYSNQPQHF. DNA of the CDR3: TGTGCCATCAGTGAAGAGTATAGCAATCAGCCCCAGCATTTT.

The chain has TRBV4-1 and TRBJ2-5; perhaps TRBD2 as D (5 bases). Trimming removed 3 bases at V and 4 bases at J, with 18 bases between. This CDR3 is 16 amino acids long. Per the germline V gene, CDR1 is MGHRA and CDR2 is YSYEKL. CDR3 DNA: TGCGCCAGCAGCCATGCCTGGGGAGAAGGCGGAGAGACCCAGTACTTC. This translates into CASSHAWGEGGETQYF.

The chain has TRBV28 and TRBJ2-1; maybe TRBD1 (5 bases). Germline assignment: CDR1 MDHEN and CDR2 SYDVKM. The germline V and J ends were trimmed by 3 bases and 0 bases, with 9 bases remaining between them. This CDR3 has 15 amino acids. The CDR3 DNA sequence: TGTGCCAGCAGTTTGGGGCTAAGCTCCTACAATGAGCAGTTCTTC. It encodes CASSLGLSSYNEQFF.

This chain links TRBV6-6 with TRBJ2-3, with D hard to call. Germline V gene sequence: CDR1 MNHNY, CDR2 SVGAGI (reference sequence). Trimming shortened V by 3 bases and J by 3 bases, and 7 bases separated the two germline ends. This CDR3 comprises 13 residues. CDR3 nucleotide sequence: TGTGCCAGCAGTTATCACGGGACAGATACGCAGTATTTT. As protein: CASSYHGTDTQYF.

The chain joins TRBV2 to TRBJ1-5; D is possibly TRBD1 (5 bases). V lost 8 bases and J 1 base, leaving 18 bases between the germline ends. This CDR3 has 16 residues. Looked up from germline, CDR1 is SNHLY and CDR2 is FYNNEI. DNA for the CDR3: TGTGCCAGCTCCTTCCTGGGGGGGGAGAGCAATCAGCCCCAGCATTTT. This translates into CASSFLGGESNQPQHF.

This clone was seen once. This sequence joins TRBV5-1 and TRBJ1-6; D unclear. V shed 4 bases and J shed 6 bases, with 14 bases lying between them. Germline V gives CDR1 SGHRS, CDR2 YFSETQ. The CDR3 runs to 15 residues. CDR3 sequence: CASSTEPGFNSPLHF. The CDR3 coding sequence is TGCGCCAGCAGCACCGAGCCGGGTTTTAATTCACCCCTCCACTTT.

This chain connects TRBV20-1 to TRBJ1-5; D is undetermined. V was cut by 3 bases and J by 6 bases, with 9 bases left in between. The V gene's germline CDR1 is DFQATT and CDR2 SNEGSKA (reference sequence). This CDR3 has 12 residues. The CDR3 loop reads CSASQTGQPQHF. The CDR3 coding sequence is TGCAGTGCTAGTCAGACGGGTCAGCCCCAGCATTTT.

This clone was found a few times. CDR3 protein: CASSIRTPSYGYTF. CDR3 sequence (DNA): TGTGCCAGTAGTATAAGGACACCTAGCTATGGCTACACCTTC. The chain recombines TRBV19 with TRBJ1-2; D is possibly TRBD1 (5 bases). Germline loops: CDR1 LNHDA, CDR2 SQIVND (reference sequence). The length of the CDR3 is 14 residues. V gave up 2 bases and J gave up 4 bases, with 11 bases separating them.